The following is a TCR beta chain sequence with its context. Its cognate antigen has yet to be identified. No quality values exist for individual bases; no much larger clone is one base distant. Taken with the paper, the label for treatment or condition translates to: allogeneic hematopoietic cell transplantation with graft depleted of TCRalphabeta T cells and CD19 B cells. Transplant recipients were children who received TCRalphabeta/CD19-depleted allogeneic hematopoietic cell grafts. These data are taken from a study of T-cell reconstitution after alpha-beta-depleted transplantation in children (dated by TCRdb to about 2016). The study in broad terms: Using TCR repertoire profiling, the study quantitatively followed how T-cell immune reconstitution unfolded in children after TCRalphabeta/CD19-depleted allogeneic hematopoietic cell transplantation. The paper as a whole reports these results and caveats: Apparently early alphabetaT-cell count recovery about two months after transplant reportedly relied on only several hundred rapidly expanded clones derived from non-depleted graft cells. In some patients, high TCRbeta diversity at day 60 was attributed to recipient T cells and intrathymic progenitors that had survived conditioning. Over subsequent months, a decline in hyperexpanded clone frequencies was noted, and after one year, T-cell counts and TCRbeta diversity were mostly ascribed to newly produced T cells.

Library preparation was by PCR. The reads were generated on an Illumina HiSeq 2500. TCR libraries were prepared with molecular barcoding, using unique molecular identifiers to normalize TCRbeta repertoire quantification. The public sequencing data were trimmed at Q25 with fastp and processed into clonotypes with MiXCR by TCRdb, which kept only in-frame beta chains. Rows are unified per CDR3 protein, each entry keeping the most common DNA and genes. The sample yields more than 300,000 distinct CDR3 sequences; 15% to 20% were counted once. The ten largest clones capture around 43% of the sample. The TCR was taken from a male patient between 2 and 15 years old who had a stem cell transplant for acute lymphoblastic leukemia, so the T cells may come from the graft donor. Sequences were derived from PBMCs, mostly from graft donor cells, sampled 360 days after TCRalphabeta/CD19-depleted stem cell transplant.

The sequence in DNA is TGTGCCAGCAGCAGATACAAATTAACAGGACTATCTGAAAACTACGAGCAGTACTTC. Its translation is CASSRYKLTGLSENYEQYF. The chain is assembled from TRBV4-2 and TRBJ2-7; perhaps TRBD2 is the D gene, with 6 bases matching. Reading the germline V gene gives CDR1 LGHNA and CDR2 YNFKEQ. Including cysteine and phenylalanine, the CDR3 has 19 amino acids. Only CDR3 DNA remains: 57 bases, in frame from the first base. V and J are truncated by 5 bases and 3 bases respectively, leaving an intervening sequence of 29 bases.